This TCR beta chain is from a study of blood T cells in healthy people across ages (dated by TCRdb to between 2015 and 2016). About the study as a whole: In model experiments, template switching captured about one uniquely barcoded TCR beta cDNA molecule for every two T cells. Age-related changes in TCR beta repertoire diversity were measured in the study by deep sequencing normalized with unique cDNA molecular identifiers. Donors were grouped into four age groups: young (average approximately 15 years), middle-aged (approximately 41), aged (62) and long-lived (82). To avoid experimental bias, donors of different ages were distributed randomly across sequencing lanes. Using the same blood draw, the study looked at two additional independent replicas of 1 million unique cDNA reads for two donors, one aged 18 to 30 and the other aged 80 or older. Paper-wide results and their limitations: Observed TCR beta diversity correlated strongly with the percentage of naive T cells measured by flow cytometry. Observed TCR beta diversity per million T cells fell roughly linearly with age, and a significant reduction was already apparent by age around 40. Estimates of total diversity from one million sequenced T cells were regarded as lower bounds and underestimates. The long-lived group showed more naive CD4+ T cells, fewer expanded clones and increased TCR diversity than the aged group, suggesting age selection. Because the CMV infection status of the donors was unknown, age-related changes in expanded clonotypes may potentially have been confounded. Because profiling used bulk unsorted PBMCs, naive and antigen-experienced compartments could not be compared conclusively.

As for this clonotype: No antigen is known for it. Per-nucleotide qualities are absent, and no much larger clonotype sits a single base away.

Donors were 39 systemically healthy Caucasian individuals from Russia aged 6 to 90 years. Around 10 milliliters of peripheral blood were drawn from each donor into EDTA-treated Vacutainer tubes. Ficoll-Paque density-gradient centrifugation was used to isolate PBMCs, with at least 7 million obtained per sample. Total RNA, at least 6 micrograms per sample, was extracted from PBMCs with Trizol reagent. For every donor, flow cytometry on a PBMC aliquot measured the percentage of naive CD45RAhigh/CD27high T cells. The V and J ends are trimmed by 3 bases and 5 bases, leaving 14 bases between them. Based on the germline V gene, the CDR1 and CDR2 sequences are KGHSH and LQKENI. The CDR3 numbers 15 residues from cysteine through phenylalanine. Only the CDR3 region is kept as DNA, spanning 45 bases read in frame from base 1. Library creation used 5' RACE. TCRdb lists the instrument as Illumina HiSeq 2500. A second PCR of roughly 7 to 11 cycles was run with a J-beta primer mix and a sample-barcoded 5' primer. Each TCR beta cDNA molecule received a unique molecular identifier from a template-switch 5' adaptor carrying 12 random nucleotides. Each sample yielded at least 2.5 million CDR3-containing paired-end reads. First-strand cDNA synthesis was performed from all RNA using the Mint cDNA synthesis kit, with priming by a TRBC-specific oligonucleotide. Following uracil-DNA glycosylase treatment, a first 18-cycle PCR with universal primers M1SS and BC2_uni_R was performed on all cDNA. In the source study's methods: For normalization, 1 million high-quality reads were randomly selected from each sample, with every read carrying a distinct molecular identifier. Reads sharing molecular identifiers were discarded rather than binned into consensus sequences. MiTCR, with a Q25 quality threshold and the strictest error-elimination algorithm, was used for CDR3 identification, clonotype clustering and error correction. A nonparametric unseen species model using Euler transformation provided a lower-bound estimate of total TCR beta diversity. Through fastp at Q25 and MiXCR, TCRdb rebuilt clones from the public reads, retaining in-frame beta chains. Duplicate CDR3 protein sequences are folded into a single record with the most common DNA and genes. In this record, the V and J calls reflect TCRdb's handling and not the investigators' own analysis. This sample holds about 730,000 distinct CDR3 sequences; around 46% were observed only once. The biggest ten clones account for under 25% of the sample.

This receptor chain uses TRBV18 and TRBJ2-1, with the D segment possibly TRBD1 or TRBD2, each aligning over 5 bases. The specimen was blood. This sequence originates from a woman aged 60-70 years in good health. CDR3 protein: CASSPRIRGDNEQFF. The bases are TGTGCCAGCTCACCCCGGATCCGAGGGGACAATGAGCAGTTCTTC.